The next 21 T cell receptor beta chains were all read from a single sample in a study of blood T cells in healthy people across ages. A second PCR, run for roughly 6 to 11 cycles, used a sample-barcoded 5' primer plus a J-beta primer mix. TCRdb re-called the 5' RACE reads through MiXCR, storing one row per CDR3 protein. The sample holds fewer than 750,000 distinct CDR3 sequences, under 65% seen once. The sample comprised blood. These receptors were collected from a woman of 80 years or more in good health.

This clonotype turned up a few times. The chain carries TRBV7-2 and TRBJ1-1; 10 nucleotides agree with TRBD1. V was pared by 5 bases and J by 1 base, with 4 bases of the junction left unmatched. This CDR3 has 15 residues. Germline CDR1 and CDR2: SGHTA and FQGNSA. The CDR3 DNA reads TGTGCCAGCAGCACCAGACAGGGGGCGAACACTGAAGCTTTCTTT. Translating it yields CASSTRQGANTEAFF.

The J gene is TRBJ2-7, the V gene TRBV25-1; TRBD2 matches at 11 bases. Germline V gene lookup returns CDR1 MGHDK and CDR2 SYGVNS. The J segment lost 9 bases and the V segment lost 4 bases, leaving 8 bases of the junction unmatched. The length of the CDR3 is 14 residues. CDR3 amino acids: CASSGYTSGSWQYF. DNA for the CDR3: TGTGCCAGCAGTGGATACACTAGCGGGAGTTGGCAGTACTTC.

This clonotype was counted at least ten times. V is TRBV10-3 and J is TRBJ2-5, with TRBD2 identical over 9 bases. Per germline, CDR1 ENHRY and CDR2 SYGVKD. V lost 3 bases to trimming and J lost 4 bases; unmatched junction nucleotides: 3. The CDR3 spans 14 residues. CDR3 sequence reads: CAISELGLAETQYF. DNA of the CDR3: TGTGCCATCAGTGAACTGGGACTAGCAGAGACCCAGTACTTC.

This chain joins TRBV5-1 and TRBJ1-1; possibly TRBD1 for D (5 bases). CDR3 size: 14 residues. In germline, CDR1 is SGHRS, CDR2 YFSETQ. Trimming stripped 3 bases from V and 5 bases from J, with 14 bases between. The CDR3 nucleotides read TGCGCCAGCAGCTGGGACGGGACGGGGACTGAAGCTTTCTTT. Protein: CASSWDGTGTEAFF.

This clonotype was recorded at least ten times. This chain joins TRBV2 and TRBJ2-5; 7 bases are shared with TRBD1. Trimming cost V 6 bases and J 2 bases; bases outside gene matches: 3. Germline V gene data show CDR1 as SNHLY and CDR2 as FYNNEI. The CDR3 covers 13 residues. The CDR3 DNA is TGTGCCAGCAGGGGGGACAGACAAGAGACCCAGTACTTC. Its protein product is CASRGDRQETQYF.

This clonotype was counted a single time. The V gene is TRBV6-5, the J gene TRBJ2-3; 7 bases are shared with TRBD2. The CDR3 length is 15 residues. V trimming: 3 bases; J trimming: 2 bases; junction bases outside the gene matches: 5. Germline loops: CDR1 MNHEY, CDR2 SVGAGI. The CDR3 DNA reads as TGTGCCAGCAGTTATTCCCGGGGGGTCACAGATACGCAGTATTTT. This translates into CASSYSRGVTDTQYF.

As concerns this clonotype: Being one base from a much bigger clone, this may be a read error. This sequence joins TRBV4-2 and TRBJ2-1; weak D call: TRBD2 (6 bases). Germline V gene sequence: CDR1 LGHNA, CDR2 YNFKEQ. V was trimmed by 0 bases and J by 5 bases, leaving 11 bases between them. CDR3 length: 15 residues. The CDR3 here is CASSQDVTRDNEQFF. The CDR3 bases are TGTGCCAGCAGCCAAGATGTGACTAGAGACAATGAGCAGTTCTTC.

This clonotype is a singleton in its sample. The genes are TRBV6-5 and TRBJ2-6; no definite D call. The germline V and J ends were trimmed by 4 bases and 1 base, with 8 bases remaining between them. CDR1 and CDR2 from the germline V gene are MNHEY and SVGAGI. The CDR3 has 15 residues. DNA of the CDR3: TGTGCCAGCAGTTCCCGTAGGTCTGGGGCCAACGTCCTGACTTTC. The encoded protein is CASSSRRSGANVLTF.

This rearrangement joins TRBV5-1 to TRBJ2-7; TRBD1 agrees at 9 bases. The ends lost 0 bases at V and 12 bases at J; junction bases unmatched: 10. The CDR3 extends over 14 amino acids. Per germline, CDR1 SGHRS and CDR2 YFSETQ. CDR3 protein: CASSLGGQGMLAYF. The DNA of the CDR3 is TGCGCCAGCAGCTTGGGAGGACAGGGGATGTTAGCGTACTTC.

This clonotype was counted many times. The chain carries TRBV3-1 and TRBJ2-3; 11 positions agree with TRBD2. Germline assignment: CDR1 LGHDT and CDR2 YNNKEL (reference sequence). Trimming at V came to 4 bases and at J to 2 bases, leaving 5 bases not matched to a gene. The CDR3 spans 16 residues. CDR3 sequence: CASSRQLAGATDTQYF. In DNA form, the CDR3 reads TGTGCCAGCAGCCGTCAACTAGCGGGGGCCACAGATACGCAGTATTTT.

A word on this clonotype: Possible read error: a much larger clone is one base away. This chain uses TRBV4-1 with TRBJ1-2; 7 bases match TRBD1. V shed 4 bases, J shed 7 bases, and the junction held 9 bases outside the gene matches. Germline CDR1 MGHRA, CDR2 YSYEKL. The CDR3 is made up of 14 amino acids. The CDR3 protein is CASSPNQGERGYTF. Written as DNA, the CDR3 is TGCGCCAGCAGCCCGAACCAGGGGGAGCGTGGCTACACCTTC.

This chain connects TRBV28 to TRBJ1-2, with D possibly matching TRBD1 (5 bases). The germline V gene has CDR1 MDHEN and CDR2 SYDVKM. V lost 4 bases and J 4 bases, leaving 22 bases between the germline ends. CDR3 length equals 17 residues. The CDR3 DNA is TGTGCCAGCAGTTCTCCTGGGGGTCAGGGTAGCGCCTATGGCTACACCTTC. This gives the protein CASSSPGGQGSAYGYTF.

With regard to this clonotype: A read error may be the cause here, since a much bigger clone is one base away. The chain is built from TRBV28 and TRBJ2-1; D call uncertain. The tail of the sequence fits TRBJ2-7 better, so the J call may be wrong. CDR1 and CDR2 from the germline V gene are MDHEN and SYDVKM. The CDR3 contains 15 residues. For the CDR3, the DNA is TGTGCCAGCACCACCTCGCATTCCTCCTACAATGAGCAGTACTTC. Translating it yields CASTTSHSSYNEQYF.

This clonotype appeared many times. CDR3 loop: CASSQEPGQHYEQYF. CDR3 DNA: TGTGCCAGCAGCCAAGAACCGGGACAGCACTACGAGCAGTACTTC. The genes are TRBV4-2 and TRBJ2-7; 7 bases line up with TRBD1. V shed 0 bases and J 3 bases; nucleotides not matched to a gene: 5. Germline-derived CDR1 and CDR2 are LGHNA and YNFKEQ. The CDR3 consists of 15 residues.

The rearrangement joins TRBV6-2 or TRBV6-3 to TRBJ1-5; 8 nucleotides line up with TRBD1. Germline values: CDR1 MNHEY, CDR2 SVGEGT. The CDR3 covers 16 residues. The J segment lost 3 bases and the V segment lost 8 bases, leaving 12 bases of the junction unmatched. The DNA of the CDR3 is TGTGCCAGCCGCAGTCACGACAGGGGAGACAATCAGCCCCAGCATTTT. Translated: CASRSHDRGDNQPQHF.

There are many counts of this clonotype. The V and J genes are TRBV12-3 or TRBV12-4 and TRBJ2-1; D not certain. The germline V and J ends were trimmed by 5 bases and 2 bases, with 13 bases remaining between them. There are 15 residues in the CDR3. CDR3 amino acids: CASSIDPGPYNEQFF. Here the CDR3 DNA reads TGTGCCAGCAGTATTGACCCCGGGCCCTACAATGAGCAGTTCTTC.

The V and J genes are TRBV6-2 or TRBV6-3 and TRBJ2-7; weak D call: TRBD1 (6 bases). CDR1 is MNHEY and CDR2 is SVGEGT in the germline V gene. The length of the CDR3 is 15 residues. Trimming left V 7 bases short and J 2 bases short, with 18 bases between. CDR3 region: CASKLTGYNTYEQYF. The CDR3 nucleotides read TGTGCCAGCAAACTTACAGGGTACAATACCTACGAGCAGTACTTC.

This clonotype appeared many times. The CDR3 DNA reads as TGTGCCAGCACCAACTTCTACGCCGAGCAGTACTTC. Translating gives CASTNFYAEQYF. This chain connects TRBV7-9 to TRBJ2-7; D unresolved. The CDR3 contains 12 residues. The V and J ends lost 7 bases and 6 bases respectively, with 13 bases between them. Germline V gives CDR1 SEHNR, CDR2 FQNEAQ (reference sequence). Together with reference TRBV7-9 and TRBJ2-7, the CDR3 gives the full variable domain: DTGVSQNPRHKITKRGQNVTFRCDPISEHNRLYWYRQTLGQGPEFLTYFQNEAQLEKSRLLSDRFSAERPKGSFSTLEIQRTEQGDSAMYLCASTNFYAEQYFGPGTRLTVT.

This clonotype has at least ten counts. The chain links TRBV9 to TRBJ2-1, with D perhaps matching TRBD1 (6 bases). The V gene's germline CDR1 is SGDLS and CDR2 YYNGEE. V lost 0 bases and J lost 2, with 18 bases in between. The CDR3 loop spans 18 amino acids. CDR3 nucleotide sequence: TGTGCCAGCAGCGTAGGTATAGGGCAGGGGCTAACCTACAATGAGCAGTTCTTC. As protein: CASSVGIGQGLTYNEQFF.

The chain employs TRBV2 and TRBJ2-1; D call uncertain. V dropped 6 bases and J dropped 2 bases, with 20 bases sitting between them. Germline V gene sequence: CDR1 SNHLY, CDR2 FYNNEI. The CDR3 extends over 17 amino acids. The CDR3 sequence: CASRGPGLSLTYNEQFF. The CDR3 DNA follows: TGTGCCAGCAGGGGTCCGGGCCTAAGTCTCACCTACAATGAGCAGTTCTTC.

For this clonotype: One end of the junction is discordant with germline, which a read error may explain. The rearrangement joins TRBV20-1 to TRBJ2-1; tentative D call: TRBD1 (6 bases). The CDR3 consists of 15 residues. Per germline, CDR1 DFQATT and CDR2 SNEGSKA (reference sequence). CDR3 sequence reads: CSTTDSSINYNEQFF. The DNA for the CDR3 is TGCAGTACTACGGACAGTTCCATAAATTACAACGAGCAGTTCTTC.